The rows below give T cell receptor beta chains drawn from one sample of a study of blood T cell repertoires in COVID-19. TCRdb's copy holds only in-frame clones and misses some; the assay was immunoSEQ multiplex PCR. The table has about 100,000 clones, around 89% seen once. The sample was peripheral blood. The receptor set was obtained from a woman aged 80 or over with acute or convalescent COVID-19. Each CDR3 is given with its conserved first and last residue. The D gene is left open where the match is weak. Clone size, where shown, is once, few, many, or a class for clones that have expanded.

TRBV30	-	TRBJ1-5	15	-	CAWSAIGGAGEPQHF
TRBV25-1	-	TRBJ1-4	17	once	CASSVAGEGATNEKLFF
TRBV2	-	TRBJ2-3	12	-	CASSELSDTQYF
TRBV30	TRBD1	TRBJ1-1	14	once	CAWSVGTVNTEAFF
TRBV28	-	TRBJ1-2	13	once	CASSLAGVYGYTF
TRBV18	-	TRBJ1-1	13	few	CASSGLMNTEAFF
TRBV3-1/TRBV3-2	TRBD2	TRBJ2-3	17	-	CASSQEASGGPADTQYF
TRBV18	-	TRBJ1-2	15	-	CASSPSLYPEQGYTF
TRBV2	-	TRBJ1-1	12	-	CASTPWNTEAFF
TRBV18	TRBD2	TRBJ2-7	14	-	CASTLAGGPDEQYF
TRBV6-6	TRBD1	TRBJ1-2	15	once	CASSLTGGADYGYTF
TRBV6-5	-	TRBJ1-1	15	-	CASSYLARGRTEAFF
TRBV10-3	-	TRBJ2-2	15	-	CAIRSGASALGELFF
TRBV28	-	TRBJ1-2	14	-	CASSRGRANYGYTF
TRBV7-8	TRBD1	TRBJ1-5	14	-	CASRGQGNNQPQHF
TRBV19	-	TRBJ1-3	14	-	CASSLRGSGNTIYF
TRBV4-3	TRBD2	TRBJ2-3	18	few	CASSQGRGGVLSTDTQYF